This entry is about one TCR beta chain. This sample was taken from a study of blood T cell repertoires in COVID-19. As for the study in general: Donors in the United States, Italy and Spain gave samples during acute or convalescent COVID-19. PBMCs, B-cell-depleted T cells, or T cells provided the cDNA or gDNA that made up the material.

This CDR3 region has 17 residues. Trimming shortened V by 1 base and J by 9 bases, and 21 bases separated the two germline ends. In germline, CDR1 is MGHRA, CDR2 YSYEKL. Original processing methods: The authors estimated nucleated cell counts from reference gene primer amplification. Assay used: immunoSEQ multiplex PCR; TCRdb lists only in-frame clones, some missing. V, J and clone size are taken as reported in that table, and D and trimming were inferred from the DNA itself. The sample records tens of thousands of clones, roughly 86% being singletons. The chain combines TRBV4-1 with TRBJ2-2; TRBD2 might be the D (7 bases). This sequence originates from a man in his 60s with active or convalescent COVID-19. The sequenced material came from peripheral blood. CDR3 in amino acids: CASSQAPEAGADRELFF. The CDR3 coding sequence is TGCGCCAGCAGCCAAGCCCCTGAGGCGGGGGCCGATCGGGAGCTGTTTTTT.